The 29 T cell receptor beta chains listed next were all sequenced from one sample in a study of human CD8 memory T cell subsets. Libraries for TCR beta were constructed using UMI-labeled 5' RACE. TCRdb re-called the 5' RACE reads, yielding one record per CDR3 amino acid sequence without DNA. This repertoire comprises roughly 3,700 distinct CDR3 sequences; its ten largest clones make up around 33%. The specimen was CD8+ effector memory T cells (TEM) sorted from PBMCs. Subset defined: effector memory CD8 T cells, CCR7- CD45RO+ CD95+. The receptors derive from a human donor in good health.

The rearrangement joins TRBV27 to TRBJ2-7; TCRdb selects TRBD2, and the lack of DNA leaves this call unchecked. CDR3 size: 15 residues. Germline lookup yields CDR1 MNHEY and CDR2 SMNVEV (reference sequence). CDR3 loop: CASSSMSGTLGEQYF.

This chain joins TRBV29-1 and TRBJ2-7; TCRdb names TRBD2, which stays unverified in the absence of DNA. Germline V gene lookup returns CDR1 SQVTM and CDR2 ANQGSEA. CDR3 length equals 17 residues. CDR3 in amino acids: CSVEVMGRTSVSYEQYF.

This clonotype counts as large by frequency. The CDR3 spells CSARGLGGDTDTQYF. The chain employs TRBV20-1 and TRBJ2-3; there is no DNA to check the TCRdb D call of TRBD1. The germline V gene encodes CDR1 DFQATT and CDR2 SNEGSKA (reference sequence). The CDR3 totals 15 residues.

The chain has TRBV27 and TRBJ2-7. CDR1 is MNHEY, CDR2 SMNVEV, per germline (reference sequence). There are 14 residues in the CDR3. This CDR3 reads CASSFTVSLEEQYF.

The chain has TRBV5-6 and TRBJ1-1. The length of the CDR3 is 12 residues. The V gene's germline CDR1 is SGHDT and CDR2 YYEEEE. CDR3 sequence reads: CASSLALAEAFF.

This clonotype registers medium-sized (0.01 to 0.1%) by frequency. V gene TRBV19 combines with J gene TRBJ2-7; TCRdb indicates TRBD1, and absent DNA this call remains unverified. This CDR3 region has 16 residues. The germline V gene encodes CDR1 LNHDA and CDR2 SQIVND (reference sequence). The chain's CDR3 is CASSLGQGASPYEQYF.

This chain joins TRBV7-9 and TRBJ2-1; absent DNA, TCRdb's TRBD2 call cannot be checked. Germline CDR1 reads SEHNR; CDR2 reads FQNEAQ (reference sequence). This CDR3 region has 14 residues. This CDR3 is CASSTGTSAYEQFF.

Here the CDR3 reads CSAPPATSGRVTYNEQFF. This chain connects TRBV20-1 to TRBJ2-1; the TCRdb call, TRBD2, lacks DNA for checking. CDR1 and CDR2 from the germline V gene are DFQATT and SNEGSKA (reference sequence). This CDR3 has 18 amino acids.

The V and J genes are TRBV30 and TRBJ2-1. CDR3 length equals 11 residues. From germline, CDR1 is GTSNPN and CDR2 SVGIG (reference sequence). CDR3 loop: CAWSDGNEQFF.

The V and J genes are TRBV2 and TRBJ1-3; lacking DNA, the TRBD1 call made by TCRdb goes unchecked. The V gene's germline CDR1 is SNHLY and CDR2 FYNNEI. The CDR3 loop spans 16 amino acids. CDR3 sequence: CASSPRGGGSGNTIYF.

The J gene is TRBJ2-7, the V gene TRBV5-4. The length of the CDR3 is 11 residues. Per germline, CDR1 SGHNT and CDR2 YYREEE (reference sequence). The CDR3 reads CASGQLGEQYF. The whole variable domain, filled in from reference TRBV5-4 and TRBJ2-7, reads ETGVTQSPTHLIKTRGQQVTLRCSSQSGHNTVSWYQQALGQGPQFIFQYYREEENGRGNFPPRFSGLQFPNYSSELNVNALELDDSALYLCASGQLGEQYFGPGTRLTVT.

The CDR3 reads CASSSRMGTDYGYTF. The chain is built from TRBV5-1 and TRBJ1-2; TCRdb returns TRBD1, unconfirmable since there is no DNA. This CDR3 is 15 amino acids long. CDR1 and CDR2 (germline): SGHRS, YFSETQ.

This clonotype counts as medium-sized by frequency. The rearrangement uses TRBV19 and TRBJ2-3; TCRdb's assignment of TRBD1 cannot be checked, as there is no DNA. Germline CDR1 and CDR2: LNHDA and SQIVND (reference sequence). CDR3 size: 13 residues. The CDR3 loop reads CASSRAGPSTQYF.

Frequency places this clonotype as medium-sized. The chain links TRBV28 to TRBJ1-5. Per germline, CDR1 MDHEN and CDR2 SYDVKM. The CDR3 is 12 residues long. The CDR3 sequence: CASSSLYQPQHF.

This clonotype is medium-sized (0.01 to 0.1%) by frequency. CDR3 in amino acids: CASRPSGKAYEQYF. This chain connects TRBV12-3 or TRBV12-4 to TRBJ2-7; TCRdb reports TRBD2, a call that lacks DNA to check it against. The CDR3 has 14 amino acids.

This chain links TRBV14 with TRBJ1-2. CDR1 SGHDN and CDR2 FVKESK come from the germline V gene. This CDR3 is built from 17 residues. CDR3 loop: CASSQEDAGTSPYGYTF.

In terms of frequency, this clonotype is large. The CDR3 sequence: CASSAPGTGGNEQYF. The V call is TRBV7-9, the J call TRBJ2-7; TCRdb's assignment of TRBD1 cannot be checked, as there is no DNA. This CDR3 spans 15 amino acids. In germline, CDR1 is SEHNR, CDR2 FQNEAQ (reference sequence).

This clonotype is called medium-sized based on its frequency. The chain carries TRBV28 and TRBJ2-2; lacking DNA, the TRBD2 call made by TCRdb goes unchecked. The CDR3 sequence is 15 residues long. Germline CDR1 and CDR2: MDHEN and SYDVKM. The CDR3 spells CASSSGTSETGELFF.

By frequency, this clonotype registers medium-sized. V gene TRBV4-1 combines with J gene TRBJ2-1; there is no DNA to check the TCRdb D call of TRBD2. Looked up from germline, CDR1 is MGHRA and CDR2 is YSYEKL. The CDR3 totals 15 residues. The CDR3 loop reads CASSQASSGSLEQFF.

The chain couples TRBV25-1 to TRBJ2-7; without DNA, the TCRdb call of TRBD1 cannot be checked. Germline V CDR1 and CDR2: MGHDK, SYGVNS. The CDR3 is 14 residues long. The CDR3 region is CASSDPGQFDEQYF.

The chain couples TRBV5-1 to TRBJ2-1. The CDR3 covers 15 residues. Germline CDR1 is SGHRS and CDR2 is YFSETQ. This CDR3 reads CASSLAIPEYNEQFF.

The chain uses TRBV30 and TRBJ2-1; TCRdb outputs TRBD2, but without DNA this stays unchecked. Germline CDR1 reads GTSNPN; CDR2 reads SVGIG (reference sequence). This CDR3 is 15 amino acids long. CDR3 sequence reads: CAWSLSGNWLGEQFF.

This chain connects TRBV11-2 to TRBJ2-7; the D call of TRBD1 rests on TCRdb alone, since no DNA is present to check it. The CDR3 has 15 residues. Per the germline V gene, CDR1 is SGHAT and CDR2 is FQNNGV. The CDR3 protein is CASSLGPGSSYEQYF.

This chain uses TRBV7-9 with TRBJ1-4; TCRdb gives TRBD1 as the D gene, but with no DNA this cannot be confirmed. CDR3 length: 12 residues. Germline CDR1 is SEHNR and CDR2 is FQNEAQ (reference sequence). CDR3 in amino acids: CASSLYSGGLFF. The full variable domain, completed using reference TRBV7-9 and TRBJ1-4, is DTGVSQNPRHKITKRGQNVTFRCDPISEHNRLYWYRQTLGQGPEFLTYFQNEAQLEKSRLLSDRFSAERPKGSFSTLEIQRTEQGDSAMYLCASSLYSGGLFFGSGTQLSVL.

V and J are TRBV6-5 and TRBJ2-3; without DNA, the TCRdb call of TRBD1 cannot be checked. This CDR3 is 16 amino acids long. Per the germline V gene, CDR1 is MNHEY and CDR2 is SVGAGI. The CDR3 loop is CASSSGLGQGSDTQYF.

This clonotype is deemed medium-sized (0.01 to 0.1%) by its frequency. The rearrangement links TRBV20-1 to TRBJ1-1; TCRdb's D call of TRBD1 is untestable without DNA. The CDR3 runs to 16 residues. Germline-derived CDR1 and CDR2 are DFQATT and SNEGSKA (reference sequence). CDR3 residues: CSARDLDRDSHTEAFF.

The V and J genes are TRBV2 and TRBJ2-7; TCRdb indicates TRBD1, and absent DNA this call remains unverified. Germline CDR1 SNHLY, CDR2 FYNNEI. There are 13 residues in the CDR3. CDR3 loop: CASSAEPHYEQYF. The complete variable domain, with remaining parts taken from reference TRBV2 and TRBJ2-7, reads EPEVTQTPSHQVTQMGQEVILRCVPISNHLYFYWYRQILGQKVEFLVSFYNNEISEKSEIFDDQFSVERPDGSNFTLKIRSTKLEDSAMYFCASSAEPHYEQYFGPGTRLTVT.

This clonotype counts as medium-sized by frequency. V and J are TRBV10-3 and TRBJ2-1. This CDR3 contains 12 residues. Germline assignment: CDR1 ENHRY and CDR2 SYGVKD. Here the CDR3 reads CAISNVIDEQFF.

This chain connects TRBV28 to TRBJ2-7; the TRBD1 assignment by TCRdb is unverifiable without DNA. CDR3 length: 14 residues. The V gene's germline CDR1 is MDHEN and CDR2 SYDVKM. Here the CDR3 reads CASSLLSRGNEQYF.